This T cell receptor (beta chain) comes out of a study of blood T cell repertoires in COVID-19. Overall study context: Nucleic acid was either cDNA or gDNA, and it came from T cells, B-cell-depleted T cells, or PBMCs.

The germline V gene encodes CDR1 SGHNT and CDR2 YENEEA. The CDR3 has 13 residues. As regards this clone: A junction boundary mismatches the germline segment, possibly from a read error.

Only in-frame clones appear in the TCRdb table, and some are missing; sequencing was by immunoSEQ multiplex PCR. Among roughly 100,000 clones listed, more than 75% were seen once. This clonotype was sampled from a human donor in a cohort sampled during active COVID-19. The chain links TRBV11-3 to TRBJ2-7; 7 bases map to TRBD2. Material: peripheral blood. CDR3 sequence (DNA): TGTGCCAGCAGCTTAGGTCCGGGGCGGGAGCAGTACTTT. Translating gives CASSLGPGREQYF.